The 10 T cell receptor beta chains below come from one sample, sequenced in a study of early T cells in non-severe SARS-CoV-2 infection. TCRdb called the 5' RACE reads again in MiXCR, with one record for every CDR3 protein. The table records nearly 90,000 distinct CDR3 sequences, 13% to 15% of them present only once. Sequenced material: whole blood. Receptors originate from an adult who was a healthcare worker with PCR-confirmed SARS-CoV-2 infection or an uninfected control (not recorded which).

V usage is TRBV7-2 and J usage is TRBJ2-1; 7 bases align to TRBD1. After removal of 6 bases from V and 5 bases from J, the junction contained 4 bases not matched to a gene. The CDR3 contains 13 residues. Germline values: CDR1 SGHTA, CDR2 FQGNSA. This chain's CDR3 is CASRRDRNNEQFF. CDR3 bases: TGTGCCAGCAGGAGGGACAGAAACAATGAGCAGTTCTTC. The full variable domain, completed using reference TRBV7-2 and TRBJ2-1, is GAGVSQSPSNKVTEKGKDVELRCDPISGHTALYWYRQSLGQGLEFLIYFQGNSAPDKSGLPSDRFSAERTGGSVSTLTIQRTQQEDSAVYLCASRRDRNNEQFFGPGTRLTVL.

V usage is TRBV7-9 and J usage is TRBJ1-2, with 9 bases that match TRBD1. The germline V gene has CDR1 SEHNR and CDR2 FQNEAQ (reference sequence). The ends lost 0 bases at V and 6 bases at J; junction bases unmatched: 2. The CDR3 contains 14 residues. For the CDR3, the DNA is TGTGCCAGCAGCTTAGCCGGGACAGGGAATGGCTACACCTTC. Protein sequence: CASSLAGTGNGYTF.

In its sample, this clonotype was seen many times. The rearrangement uses TRBV9 and TRBJ2-1, with TRBD2 matching 15 bases. Germline lookup yields CDR1 SGDLS and CDR2 YYNGEE. The CDR3 length is 17 residues. Germline trimming cut 4 bases from V and 4 bases from J; bases unmatched to any gene: 6. CDR3 sequence reads: CASSSGLAGGWYNEQFF. The CDR3 DNA reads as TGTGCCAGCAGCTCCGGACTAGCGGGAGGGTGGTACAATGAGCAGTTCTTC.

The CDR3 DNA reads as TGTGCCACGTGGGACGGAGGAAACACCATATATTTT. Amino acid sequence: CATWDGGNTIYF. V gene TRBV6-6 combines with J gene TRBJ1-3; D perhaps matches TRBD1 (5 bases). CDR3 length equals 12 residues. Trimming took 10 bases from V and 4 from J, leaving 11 bases between them. CDR1 is MNHNY, CDR2 SVGAGI, per germline (reference sequence).

V usage is TRBV28 and J usage is TRBJ2-7; tentative D call: TRBD1 (5 bases). The CDR3 has 14 amino acids. Looked up from germline, CDR1 is MDHEN and CDR2 is SYDVKM. V gave up 6 bases and J gave up 2 bases, with 14 bases separating them. CDR3 coding DNA: TGTGCCAGCAGCCGGACAAGGCACCCCTACGAGCAGTACTTC. Its translation is CASSRTRHPYEQYF. The complete variable domain, with remaining parts taken from reference TRBV28 and TRBJ2-7, reads DVKVTQSSRYLVKRTGEKVFLECVQDMDHENMFWYRQDPGLGLRLIYFSYDVKMKEKGDIPEGYSVSREKKERFSLILESASTNQTSMYLCASSRTRHPYEQYFGPGTRLTVT.

The sample holds a few counts of this clonotype. This chain uses TRBV3-1 with TRBJ2-7, with 8 bases lining up with TRBD2. This CDR3 comprises 15 residues. The trim removed 3 bases at V and 1 base at J, leaving 5 bases unmatched. CDR1 is LGHDT and CDR2 is YNNKEL in the germline V gene (reference sequence). Here the CDR3 DNA reads TGTGCCAGCAGCCAGAGAGCGGGGGCGTCCTACGAGCAGTACTTC. It codes for CASSQRAGASYEQYF.

In this sample, this clonotype turned up many times. This rearrangement joins TRBV20-1 to TRBJ2-7, with D unclear. V lost 2 bases and J lost 0, with 17 bases in between. Per the germline V gene, CDR1 is DFQATT and CDR2 is SNEGSKA (reference sequence). The CDR3 contains 16 residues. CDR3 sequence reads: CSARNDSAEGSYEQYF. The CDR3, as DNA: TGCAGTGCTAGAAACGATAGTGCCGAAGGCTCCTACGAGCAGTACTTC.

This clonotype showed up just a few times. V and J are TRBV29-1 and TRBJ2-1; TRBD1 aligns across 8 bases. This CDR3 is built from 13 residues. The germline V gene encodes CDR1 SQVTM and CDR2 ANQGSEA. This CDR3 is CGTGQGARYEQFF. The CDR3 DNA follows: TGCGGGACCGGGCAGGGGGCACGGTATGAGCAGTTCTTC.

The sample holds a few counts of this clonotype. J is TRBJ2-7 and V is TRBV6-1; D uncertain. The CDR3 consists of 14 residues. V was cut by 0 bases and J by 3 bases, with 9 bases left in between. CDR1 is MNHNS, CDR2 SASEGT, per germline. This CDR3 is CASSEAMAFYEQYF. DNA of the CDR3: TGTGCCAGCAGTGAAGCAATGGCCTTCTACGAGCAGTACTTC.

CDR3 sequence (DNA): TGTGCCAGCAAGGGCAGGGGGTCTCCTGGGGCCAACGTCCTGACTTTC. Protein product: CASKGRGSPGANVLTF. The chain employs TRBV2 and TRBJ2-6, with TRBD1 matching over 7 bases. Trimming took 7 bases from V and 2 from J; bases not matched to a gene: 8. Germline-derived CDR1 and CDR2 are SNHLY and FYNNEI. The CDR3 is 16 amino acids.